A single T cell receptor beta chain is shown here with its context. Method: immunoSEQ multiplex PCR; TCRdb's copy keeps in-frame clones and lacks some. The sample consists of a few hundred thousand clones, 80% to 90% of them appearing once. These data are taken from a study of blood T cell repertoires in COVID-19. The CDR3 spans 16 residues. The V end lost 5 bases, the J end lost 0 bases, and 17 bases lay between the germline ends. The germline gives CDR1 SEHNR, CDR2 FQNEAQ (reference sequence). J is TRBJ2-7 and V is TRBV7-9, with a possible D match to TRBD2 (5 bases). The source of this sequence is a man in his 60s with acute or convalescent COVID-19. The sequenced sample was peripheral blood. The CDR3 reads CASSAPPDFNSYEQYF. DNA of the CDR3: TGTGCCAGCAGCGCTCCCCCGGACTTTAACTCCTACGAGCAGTACTTC. The full variable domain, completed using reference TRBV7-9 and TRBJ2-7, is DTGVSQNPRHKITKRGQNVTFRCDPISEHNRLYWYRQTLGQGPEFLTYFQNEAQLEKSRLLSDRFSAERPKGSFSTLEIQRTEQGDSAMYLCASSAPPDFNSYEQYFGPGTRLTVT.